The rows below give T cell receptor beta chains drawn from one sample of a study of blood T cell repertoires in COVID-19. Produced via immunoSEQ multiplex PCR; TCRdb's table is partial and in-frame only. This sample carries about 39,000 clones, roughly 85% of them seen once, and the ten largest clones take roughly 4%. Sequenced: peripheral blood. Every receptor here comes from a man in his sixties with acute or convalescent COVID-19. Both conserved end residues are part of each CDR3. A D gene is named only where the DNA matches it firmly. Clone size is stated in some rows and not others, as once, few, many or a class when expanded.

V: TRBV3-1/TRBV3-2; J: TRBJ2-2; D: -; size: -; DNA: TGTGCCAGCAGCCAAGAAATGAGGTTCGGCCCCTTGAGGGCCGGGGAGCTGTTTTTT; CDR3: CASSQEMRFGPLRAGELFF
V: TRBV10-3; J: TRBJ1-3; D: -; size: -; DNA: TGTGCCACGAGAGACCGGGATTCCTCTGGAAACACCATATATTTT; CDR3: CATRDRDSSGNTIYF
V: TRBV6-5; J: TRBJ2-7; D: -; size: few; DNA: TGTGCCAGCAGGGACAGTGGGGGTCTCTACGAGCAGTACTTC; CDR3: CASRDSGGLYEQYF
V: TRBV5-1; J: TRBJ2-7; D: -; size: -; DNA: TGCGCCAGCAGCTTGGCGGGGAGTACCTACGAGCAGTACTTC; CDR3: CASSLAGSTYEQYF
V: TRBV19; J: TRBJ2-3; D: TRBD2; size: -; DNA: TGTGCCAGTAGCACCTTAGCGGGGGCAACAGATACGCAGTATTTT; CDR3: CASSTLAGATDTQYF
V: TRBV2; J: TRBJ1-1; D: -; size: -; DNA: TGTGCCAGCAGTGCCCTAGTTGTGAACACTGAAGCTTTCTTT; CDR3: CASSALVVNTEAFF
V: TRBV7-2; J: TRBJ2-7; D: TRBD1; size: -; DNA: TGTGCCAGCAGTTTGGTGACAGGGAATACCTACGAGCAGTACTTC; CDR3: CASSLVTGNTYEQYF
V: TRBV6-2/TRBV6-3; J: TRBJ1-2; D: TRBD1; size: few; DNA: TGTGCCAGCAGTTACTCGACAGGGGATAAATCTGGTATCTATGGCTACACCTTC; CDR3: CASSYSTGDKSGIYGYTF
V: TRBV6-5; J: TRBJ1-2; D: TRBD1; size: -; DNA: TGTGCCAGCAGTATACAGGGGAATGGCTACACCTTC; CDR3: CASSIQGNGYTF
V: TRBV7-8; J: TRBJ1-5; D: -; size: -; DNA: TGTGCCAGCAGCTTAGGCGGCATCTATAGCAATCAGCCCCAGCATTTT; CDR3: CASSLGGIYSNQPQHF
V: TRBV6-5; J: TRBJ2-7; D: -; size: -; DNA: TGTGCCAGCAGTTCAACACCCGAAGCGATCCGGCAGTACTTC; CDR3: CASSSTPEAIRQYF
V: TRBV5-1; J: TRBJ1-6; D: TRBD1; size: -; DNA: TGCGCCAGCAGGGGACAGGGAAATTCACCCCTCCACTTT; CDR3: CASRGQGNSPLHF
V: TRBV5-1; J: TRBJ2-1; D: TRBD2; size: -; DNA: TGCGCCAGCAGCGGCCTAGCGGGAGGGCCAGACTACAATGAGCAGTTCTTC; CDR3: CASSGLAGGPDYNEQFF
V: TRBV4-1; J: TRBJ2-7; D: -; size: -; DNA: TGCGCCAGCAGCCCCGAACAGGGCTACGAGCAGTACTTC; CDR3: CASSPEQGYEQYF
V: TRBV5-1; J: TRBJ2-5; D: -; size: once; DNA: TGCGCCAGCAGCTTGGGAGGGTACCAAGAGACCCAGTACTTC; CDR3: CASSLGGYQETQYF
V: TRBV5-1; J: TRBJ2-2; D: TRBD2; size: -; DNA: TGCGCCAGCGGAGCTAGCGGGGGTAACACCGGGGAGCTGTTTTTT; CDR3: CASGASGGNTGELFF
V: TRBV10-3; J: TRBJ2-7; D: TRBD1; size: -; DNA: TGTGCCATCGGGACAGGGACGCACGAGCAGTACTTC; CDR3: CAIGTGTHEQYF
V: TRBV10-2; J: TRBJ2-7; D: TRBD1; size: -; DNA: TGCGCCAGCAACAGGGGGGCGGGTTACGAGCAGTACTTC; CDR3: CASNRGAGYEQYF
V: TRBV19; J: TRBJ1-5; D: -; size: -; DNA: TGTGCCAGTAGCACAGGGTGGAATCAGCCCCAGCATTTT; CDR3: CASSTGWNQPQHF
V: TRBV5-1; J: TRBJ2-7; D: TRBD1; size: -; DNA: TGCGCCAGCAGCACGGGACAGGGATCGCGGGCCTACGAGCAGTACTTC; CDR3: CASSTGQGSRAYEQYF
V: TRBV5-1; J: TRBJ2-2; D: -; size: few; DNA: TGCGCCAGCAGCTTGGCGGCAGGGGCGAACACCGGGGAGCTGTTTTTT; CDR3: CASSLAAGANTGELFF
V: TRBV5-1; J: TRBJ2-7; D: TRBD1; size: -; DNA: TGCGCCAGCAGCTTGTCCGGACAGGGAGCCTACGAGCAGTACTTC; CDR3: CASSLSGQGAYEQYF
V: TRBV7-2; J: TRBJ1-1; D: TRBD1; size: -; DNA: TGTGCCAGCAGCCAGACCCACTGGACAGGGGGACCTGAAGCTTTCTTT; CDR3: CASSQTHWTGGPEAFF
V: TRBV14; J: TRBJ2-2; D: TRBD1; size: -; DNA: TGTGCCAGCAGCCACGTATCCCCCGGGACAGGGGTGGGCACCGGGGAGCTGTTTTTT; CDR3: CASSHVSPGTGVGTGELFF
V: TRBV25-1; J: TRBJ2-1; D: TRBD2; size: -; DNA: TGTGCCAGCAGTGAATCCCCAGCGGGAGGGCCTAGGGGGAATGAGCAGTTCTTC; CDR3: CASSESPAGGPRGNEQFF
V: TRBV16; J: TRBJ2-5; D: -; size: -; DNA: TGTGCCAGCAGCCAATCAGCCTCTCCGGAGACCCAGTACTTC; CDR3: CASSQSASPETQYF
V: TRBV27; J: TRBJ2-3; D: TRBD2; size: -; DNA: TGTGCCAGCAGTTTCCGGGCTAGCGGGATACCACTTAGCACAGATACGCAGTATTTT; CDR3: CASSFRASGIPLSTDTQYF
V: TRBV7-9; J: TRBJ1-1; D: TRBD1; size: -; DNA: TGTGCCAGCAGCCGGACAGGGGCGAACACTGAAGCTTTCTTT; CDR3: CASSRTGANTEAFF
V: TRBV5-4; J: TRBJ2-1; D: -; size: -; DNA: TGTGCCAGCAGCTTCATAACAGGTGACGATGAGCAGTTCTTC; CDR3: CASSFITGDDEQFF
V: TRBV19; J: TRBJ2-3; D: -; size: -; DNA: TGTGCCAGTAGTATGGCCCTGCTAAGTCAGGGAGATACGCAGTATTTT; CDR3: CASSMALLSQGDTQYF
V: TRBV18; J: TRBJ2-1; D: -; size: -; DNA: TGTGCCAGCTCCGGGGGTCTAGCCTACAATGAGCAGTTCTTC; CDR3: CASSGGLAYNEQFF
V: TRBV6-2/TRBV6-3; J: TRBJ2-1; D: -; size: -; DNA: TGTGCCAGCAGTTACCCACTAGGCGGGGCTCTGTTCTTC; CDR3: CASSYPLGGALFF
V: TRBV2; J: TRBJ1-1; D: -; size: -; DNA: TGTGCCAGCACCTTGATGTCGGGTGAAGCTTTCTTT; CDR3: CASTLMSGEAFF
V: TRBV7-9; J: TRBJ1-1; D: TRBD1; size: -; DNA: TGTGCCAGCAGCCGAGACAGGGGATGGAATACTGAAGCTTTCTTT; CDR3: CASSRDRGWNTEAFF
V: TRBV5-1; J: TRBJ2-2; D: -; size: -; DNA: TGCGCCAGCAGCTTGACGGGAGCGGACAGGACCGGGGAGCTGTTTTTT; CDR3: CASSLTGADRTGELFF
V: TRBV7-2; J: TRBJ2-2; D: TRBD1; size: -; DNA: TGTGCCAGCAGCTCCGCCAGGGGGAAAAAAGCCGGGGAGCTGTTTTTT; CDR3: CASSSARGKKAGELFF
V: TRBV30; J: TRBJ2-2; D: -; size: once; DNA: TGTGCCTGGAGGCCCCCCCCCGCGGGGACCGGGGAGCTGTTTTTT; CDR3: CAWRPPPAGTGELFF
V: TRBV27; J: TRBJ1-6; D: -; size: -; DNA: TGTGCCAGCAGTCCCCGGACCGGGAAGGCACCCCTCCACTTT; CDR3: CASSPRTGKAPLHF
V: TRBV2; J: TRBJ2-5; D: -; size: few; DNA: TGTGCCAGCAGTGAAGGGCGTGGGAGGACTATCCAAGAGACCCAGTACTTC; CDR3: CASSEGRGRTIQETQYF
V: TRBV6-2/TRBV6-3; J: TRBJ2-2; D: -; size: -; DNA: TGTGCCAGCAGTCCCCTTAAGATCCGGACCGGGGAGCTGTTTTTT; CDR3: CASSPLKIRTGELFF